The rows below give T cell receptor beta chains drawn from one sample of a study of T cells in localized non-small cell lung cancer. Libraries were prepared by immunoSEQ multiplex PCR; TCRdb keeps only in-frame clonotypes and omits some of them. The top ten clones hold just under 20% of a sample with 55,000 to 75,000 clones, 91% of them seen once. The sequencing here drew on peripheral blood, taken before any cancer treatment. All receptors come from a man aged 40 to 70 with stage I lung adenocarcinoma. Each CDR3 is given without its conserved first and last residue. Each record gives: J gene, V gene, CDR3 length, CDR3 protein.

TRBJ2-7	TRBV5-1	14	ASSQNLRDRGGEQY
TRBJ2-5	TRBV5-1	12	ASSLGDTQETQY
TRBJ1-4	TRBV5-4	10	ASSLEGAELF
TRBJ2-7	TRBV10-2	14	ASSRWRTYGYYEQY
TRBJ2-1	TRBV28	14	ASNLNPGLVIGEQF
TRBJ2-1	TRBV9	13	ASSVDPAGYNEQF
TRBJ1-2	TRBV4-1	13	ASSQELGTAYGYT
TRBJ2-7	TRBV7-9	16	ASSLEIWDRALGYEQY
TRBJ2-2	TRBV7-9	13	ASSLGRRNTGELF
TRBJ1-2	TRBV5-4	15	ASSLGWGTRANYGYT
TRBJ2-7	TRBV10-1	18	ASSKVRDRSRQRASYEQY
TRBJ1-2	TRBV27	13	ASSLGTGQNYGYT
TRBJ2-1	TRBV7-9	12	ASSLGGTDDEQF
TRBJ2-2	TRBV4-1	16	ASSERLAGGANTGELF
TRBJ2-7	TRBV5-6	12	ASSLELAVYEQY
TRBJ1-2	TRBV5-8	11	ASSLRGGDGYT
TRBJ2-7	TRBV18	13	ASSLVYGDIREQY
TRBJ2-7	TRBV5-1	12	ASSLEQGAYEQY
TRBJ2-4	TRBV5-5	11	ASSAPGENIQY
TRBJ2-3	TRBV18	10	ASSAGVDTQY
TRBJ2-7	TRBV4-2	15	ASSPKIPGTSWYEQY
TRBJ2-7	TRBV28	13	ASSPRGGVTNEQY
TRBJ2-1	TRBV6-6	12	ATVSDRDLNEQF
TRBJ2-6	TRBV4-1	20	ASSQVLNRDRGPSSGANVLT
TRBJ1-2	TRBV11-3	11	ASSLGLHGGYT
TRBJ2-7	TRBV27	13	ASSLFDRSGIEQY
TRBJ1-2	TRBV5-1	12	ASSLEGRTYGYT
TRBJ2-7	TRBV7-3	12	ASSLTGQSIQQY
TRBJ1-1	TRBV19	12	ASRPGTADTEAF
TRBJ1-1	TRBV6-5	10	ASSPGNTEAF
TRBJ2-7	TRBV9	13	ASRVAVRLFYEQY
TRBJ2-5	TRBV5-1	15	ASSLEPGGWSSETQY
TRBJ2-1	TRBV19	15	ASSPPRRRRGYNEQF
TRBJ2-6	TRBV7-9	14	ASSSDPYSGANVLT
TRBJ1-2	TRBV7-8	11	ASSSTRQAGYT
TRBJ2-7	TRBV11-3	14	ASSLERGGGSYEQY
TRBJ1-5	TRBV2	11	ATKENSNQPQH
TRBJ2-5	TRBV10-3	11	AIRDITPETQY
TRBJ2-5	TRBV11-2	13	ASSLRAKWVETQY